The next 8 T cell receptor beta chains were all read from a single sample in a study of T cells in Graves' hyperthyroidism and ophthalmopathy. There were TCR beta CDR3 regions amplified from RNA transcripts. Primed by the HTBI set, a first-round RT-PCR was run on the TCR CDR3. Via MiXCR, TCRdb re-called the multiplex PCR reads, giving one row per CDR3 protein. Of over 500,000 distinct CDR3 sequences listed, 46% were seen once; the top ten hold approximately 44%. Sequencing was done on a sample of peripheral blood or thyroid tissue (not recorded which). These receptors were obtained from an adult woman with Graves' disease, either hyperthyroidism or ophthalmopathy (not recorded which).

The chain joins TRBV20-1 to TRBJ2-5; 13 positions agree with TRBD2. Germline V gene lookup returns CDR1 DFQATT and CDR2 SNEGSKA (reference sequence). This CDR3 comprises 16 residues. V trimming: 0 bases; J trimming: 7 bases; junction bases outside the gene matches: 8. DNA for the CDR3: TGCAGTGCTAGAGATCGTCTACTAGCGGGAGGGGGGACCCAGTACTTC. Translated: CSARDRLLAGGGTQYF.

This clonotype has more than one count but fewer than ten. The chain joins TRBV19 to TRBJ1-1; D unresolved. Trimming took off 2 bases at V and 2 bases at J, with 6 bases between the two ends. The CDR3 spans 13 residues. From germline, CDR1 is LNHDA and CDR2 SQIVND (reference sequence). CDR3 in DNA: TGTGCCAGTAGTATACGCCCAAACACTGAAGCTTTCTTT. Amino acids: CASSIRPNTEAFF. The variable domain in full, completed from reference TRBV19 and TRBJ1-1, reads DGGITQSPKYLFRKEGQNVTLSCEQNLNHDAMYWYRQDPGQGLRLIYYSQIVNDFQKGDIAEGYSVSREKKESFPLTVTSAQKNPTAFYLCASSIRPNTEAFFGQGTRLTVV.

Ten or more counts support this clonotype. V and J are TRBV6-2 or TRBV6-3 and TRBJ1-1, with 7 bases fitting TRBD1. V lost 5 bases, J lost 7 bases, and 16 bases stayed unmatched. The CDR3 has 16 amino acids. Germline CDR1 reads MNHEY; CDR2 reads SVGEGT. The CDR3 nucleotides read TGTGCCAGCAGTGACCTCCGGGACAGTCGGATTGGTGAAGCTTTCTTT. It codes for CASSDLRDSRIGEAFF.

For this clonotype: The junction shows a germline mismatch at one end, possibly a read error. The chain combines TRBV7-7 with TRBJ2-5, with unresolved D. Germline loops: CDR1 SSHAT, CDR2 FNYEAQ (reference sequence). The CDR3 has 14 residues. In DNA form, the CDR3 reads TGTGCTAGCAGCGTTGACCGGTATCGTCCGACCCAGTACTTC. Translated: CASSVDRYRPTQYF. The variable domain in full, with the rest retrieved from reference TRBV7-7 and TRBJ2-5, is GAGVSQSPRYKVTKRGQDVTLRCDPISSHATLYWYQQALGQGPEFLTYFNYEAQPDKSGLPSDRFSAERPEGSISTLTIQRTEQRDSAMYRCASSVDRYRPTQYFGPGTRLLVL.

This chain joins TRBV2 and TRBJ1-1, with a tentative D call TRBD1 (5 bases). The CDR3 is 15 amino acids. The V end was cut by 7 bases, the J end by 3 bases, with 18 bases between. The germline V gene has CDR1 SNHLY and CDR2 FYNNEI. The CDR3 loop reads CASNGGRGSDTEAFF. The CDR3 DNA is TGTGCCAGCAACGGAGGGCGGGGCAGCGACACTGAAGCTTTCTTT.

The CDR3 here is CASSSQRGGGYTF. The CDR3 bases are TGTGCCAGCAGCTCCCAACGAGGAGGGGGCTACACCTTC. The chain joins TRBV12-3 or TRBV12-4 to TRBJ1-2, with no clear D. The CDR3 totals 13 residues. Trimming took off 6 bases at V and 8 bases at J, with 16 bases between the two ends.

The chain combines TRBV6-5 with TRBJ1-2; 7 bases map to TRBD1. Trimming at V came to 4 bases and at J to 4 bases, leaving 12 bases not matched to a gene. CDR3 length: 16 amino acids. Looked up from germline, CDR1 is MNHEY and CDR2 is SVGAGI. In nucleotides, the CDR3 is TGTGCCAGCAGTTCAGGGAAGCGGGGGACAGTCTATGGCTACACCTTC. Its protein is CASSSGKRGTVYGYTF.

With respect to this clonotype: Because it lacks the conserved phenylalanine or tryptophan at the end, this CDR3 is likely a read error. The J gene is TRBJ2-7, the V gene TRBV7-9, with D uncertain. The CDR3 sequence is 13 residues long. Germline CDR1 is SEHNR and CDR2 is FQNEAQ (reference sequence). Trimming removed 5 bases from V and 2 bases from J, with 10 bases in between. This CDR3 is CASSPDGPYEQYL. DNA for the CDR3: TGTGCCAGCAGCCCTGACGGGCCCTACGAGCAGTACCTC.